Presented here are 17 T cell receptor beta chains from one specimen sequenced in a study of blood T cell repertoires in COVID-19. Profiling relied on immunoSEQ multiplex PCR, and the TCRdb table lists in-frame clones only, not all of them. The data hold approximately 210,000 clones, with 80% to 90% observed a single time. Material: peripheral blood. The source is a human donor in a cohort sampled during active COVID-19.

The rearrangement links TRBV6-5 to TRBJ2-7; tentatively, D is TRBD1 (6 bases). Per germline, CDR1 MNHEY and CDR2 SVGAGI. The CDR3 is 13 amino acids. The ends were cut back, 6 bases at V and 3 bases at J, with 12 bases in the middle. Here the CDR3 DNA reads TGTGCCAGCAGCCGACAGGCGGACTACGAGCAGTACGTC. As protein: CASSRQADYEQYV.

The chain uses TRBV9 and TRBJ2-2, with 7 bases lining up with TRBD1. Germline V gives CDR1 SGDLS, CDR2 YYNGEE. CDR3 size: 15 residues. The ends lost 2 bases at V and 4 bases at J; junction bases unmatched: 5. CDR3 loop: CASSVHTGVTGELFF. The CDR3 DNA is TGTGCCAGCAGCGTCCATACAGGGGTCACCGGGGAGCTGTTTTTT. Variable domain in full (rest from reference TRBV9 and TRBJ2-2): DSGVTQTPKHLITATGQRVTLRCSPRSGDLSVYWYQQSLDQGLQFLIQYYNGEERAKGNILERFSAQQFPDLHSELNLSSLELGDSALYFCASSVHTGVTGELFFGEGSRLTVL.

The V and J genes are TRBV9 and TRBJ1-2, with D uncertain. This CDR3 contains 13 residues. V lost 2 bases, J lost 4 bases, and 9 bases lay in between. Per germline, CDR1 SGDLS and CDR2 YYNGEE. The CDR3 region has the DNA TGTGCCAGCAGCGTCGTCAACACCTATGGCTACACCTTC. It codes for CASSVVNTYGYTF.

The V gene is TRBV2, the J gene TRBJ2-7, with D hard to call. The V end lost 5 bases, the J end lost 3 bases, and 5 bases lay between the germline ends. Germline loops: CDR1 SNHLY, CDR2 FYNNEI. The CDR3 consists of 11 residues. CDR3 protein: CASSYNYEQYF. CDR3 in DNA: TGTGCCAGCAGTTACAACTACGAGCAGTACTTC.

V usage is TRBV19 and J usage is TRBJ1-5; D ambiguous. This CDR3 has 14 residues. CDR1 and CDR2 (germline): LNHDA, SQIVND (reference sequence). V was shortened by 7 bases and J by 7 bases, with 17 bases between the two germline ends. CDR3 protein: CASTSEALWQPQHF. DNA of the CDR3: TGTGCCAGTACGTCCGAGGCCCTCTGGCAGCCCCAGCATTTT. The variable domain in full, with the rest retrieved from reference TRBV19 and TRBJ1-5, is DGGITQSPKYLFRKEGQNVTLSCEQNLNHDAMYWYRQDPGQGLRLIYYSQIVNDFQKGDIAEGYSVSREKKESFPLTVTSAQKNPTAFYLCASTSEALWQPQHFGDGTRLSIL.

The chain recombines TRBV7-9 with TRBJ2-3, with 8 bases that match TRBD2. The CDR3 contains 16 residues. After removal of 8 bases from V and 2 bases from J, the junction contained 12 bases not matched to a gene. Germline-derived CDR1 and CDR2 are SEHNR and FQNEAQ (reference sequence). The CDR3 sequence is CASLSGVSDYTDTQYF. The DNA of the CDR3 is TGTGCCAGCCTTAGCGGGGTCTCGGACTACACAGATACGCAGTATTTT.

The V and J genes are TRBV28 and TRBJ2-7, with TRBD2 identical over 7 bases. There are 14 residues in the CDR3. Per the germline V gene, CDR1 is MDHEN and CDR2 is SYDVKM. J gave up 4 bases and V 8 bases, and 11 bases lay outside the gene matches. The CDR3 here is CASGTTSAEYEQYF. The CDR3 bases are TGTGCCAGCGGAACAACTAGCGCGGAGTACGAGCAGTACTTC.

V is TRBV7-2 and J is TRBJ1-4; D remains ambiguous. Per germline, CDR1 SGHTA and CDR2 FQGNSA. The V and J ends lost 5 bases and 0 bases respectively, with 13 bases between them. The CDR3 runs to 16 residues. In nucleotides, the CDR3 is TGTGCCAGCAGCCCCTTTCCTACCGCAACTAATGAAAAACTGTTTTTT. It codes for CASSPFPTATNEKLFF.

J is TRBJ1-3 and V is TRBV4-1; D is possibly TRBD1 (6 bases). The CDR3 is made up of 18 amino acids. The germline gives CDR1 MGHRA, CDR2 YSYEKL. The V gene lost 0 bases and the J gene lost 2 bases, with 17 bases spanning the gap. The CDR3 nucleotides read TGCGCCAGCAGCCAAGAGCTCGGGGGGGCAGTGACTGGAAACACCATATATTTT. It yields the protein CASSQELGGAVTGNTIYF.

The chain couples TRBV7-8 to TRBJ1-1; no firm D call. Trimming pared 0 bases from V and 4 bases from J, leaving 3 bases between. The CDR3 covers 12 residues. Germline CDR1 SGHVS, CDR2 FQNEAQ. The chain's CDR3 is CASSLASTEAFF. The CDR3 nucleotides are TGTGCCAGCAGCTTAGCTAGCACTGAAGCTTTCTTT.

This rearrangement joins TRBV4-1 to TRBJ1-5; TRBD1 agrees at 8 bases. Germline assignment: CDR1 MGHRA and CDR2 YSYEKL. With 1 base clipped from V and 3 bases from J, the junction kept 5 bases outside the gene matches. This CDR3 has 16 amino acids. The CDR3 region has the DNA TGCGCCAGCAGCCAAGCTACAGGGGGGTACAATCAGCCCCAGCATTTT. It specifies CASSQATGGYNQPQHF.

The genes are TRBV3-1 (or the pseudogene TRBV3-2) and TRBJ2-1; 8 nucleotides agree with TRBD1. After removal of 4 bases from V and 7 bases from J, the junction contained 6 bases not matched to a gene. Germline V gene sequence: CDR1 LGHDT, CDR2 YNNKEL (reference sequence). This CDR3 spans 14 amino acids. CDR3 residues: CASSRSGGWNEQFF. The CDR3 DNA reads TGTGCCAGCAGCCGCTCAGGGGGCTGGAATGAGCAGTTCTTC.

The chain joins TRBV20-1 to TRBJ1-6; a possible D gene is TRBD1 (5 bases). Trimming cost V 3 bases and J 14 bases, with 11 bases left between them. CDR1 DFQATT and CDR2 SNEGSKA come from the germline V gene (reference sequence). The CDR3 is 11 residues long. CDR3 sequence reads: CSASRPGALHF. DNA of the CDR3: TGCAGTGCTAGCCGTCCGGGGGCCCTCCACTTT.

CDR3 region: CASSEAPGVVGNTIYF. The CDR3 coding sequence is TGTGCCAGCAGTGAAGCTCCAGGTGTTGTTGGAAACACCATATATTTT. The rearrangement joins TRBV2 to TRBJ1-3; no definite D call. Trimming took off 0 bases at V and 3 bases at J, with 12 bases between the two ends. Germline lookup yields CDR1 SNHLY and CDR2 FYNNEI. CDR3 length: 16 amino acids.

The chain recombines TRBV4-2 with TRBJ2-7; D not resolved. CDR1 is LGHNA and CDR2 is YNFKEQ in the germline V gene. This CDR3 region has 14 residues. Trimming removed 0 bases at V and 0 bases at J, with 6 bases between. The CDR3 here is CASSQERVSYEQYF. DNA of the CDR3: TGTGCCAGCAGCCAAGAACGGGTCTCCTACGAGCAGTACTTC.

The V call is TRBV28, the J call TRBJ2-7; 7 nucleotides align to TRBD1. Germline lookup yields CDR1 MDHEN and CDR2 SYDVKM. This CDR3 is built from 14 residues. V gave up 6 bases and J gave up 0 bases; unmatched junction bases: 5. This CDR3 is CASRATGDSYEQYF. In DNA form, the CDR3 reads TGTGCCAGCAGAGCTACAGGGGACTCCTACGAGCAGTACTTC. Drawing the rest from reference TRBV28 and TRBJ2-7, the complete variable domain is DVKVTQSSRYLVKRTGEKVFLECVQDMDHENMFWYRQDPGLGLRLIYFSYDVKMKEKGDIPEGYSVSREKKERFSLILESASTNQTSMYLCASRATGDSYEQYFGPGTRLTVT.

The chain joins TRBV6-5 to TRBJ1-6; TRBD1 aligns across 8 bases. The length of the CDR3 is 13 residues. The germline V gene has CDR1 MNHEY and CDR2 SVGAGI. With V trimmed by 6 bases and J by 7 bases, 2 bases remained unmatched. CDR3 loop: CASRRQGNSPLHF. CDR3 coding DNA: TGTGCCAGCAGGCGACAGGGGAATTCACCCCTCCACTTT.